The 15 T cell receptor beta chains reported below all come from one sample, sequenced in a study of PD-L1 blockade in urothelial cancer. Profiled with immunoSEQ multiplex PCR; TCRdb holds only in-frame clones, not every one. The sample carries over 100,000 clones, around 90% recorded once. Time point noted: peripheral blood 6 weeks after treatment start. Sequenced material: PBMCs, taken around atezolizumab (anti-PD-L1) treatment. The receptors shown here come from a man in his sixties with urothelial cancer.

The J gene is TRBJ2-5, the V gene TRBV5-4; possible D gene TRBD2, 7 bases. Per germline, CDR1 SGHNT and CDR2 YYREEE (reference sequence). Trimming took off 4 bases at V and 4 bases at J, with 17 bases between the two ends. This CDR3 has 15 residues. The CDR3 nucleotides read TGTGCCAGCAGCCCCGGGGGCGGGAGAGGAGAGACCCAGTACTTC. Translated, it gives CASSPGGGRGETQYF.

About this clone: The junction shows a germline mismatch at one end, possibly a read error. V and J are TRBV7-6 and TRBJ2-7; D is uncertain. Looked up from germline, CDR1 is SGHVS and CDR2 is FNYEAQ. The CDR3 is 14 residues long. CDR3: CASSLDYSSYGQYF. The CDR3 DNA reads as TGTGCCAGCAGCTTAGATTATAGCTCCTACGGGCAGTACTTC.

The rearrangement links TRBV11-3 to TRBJ2-1, with TRBD2 as a possible D gene (7 bases). The CDR3 length is 16 residues. Trimming took off 5 bases at V and 5 bases at J, with 19 bases between the two ends. Germline-derived CDR1 and CDR2 are SGHNT and YENEEA. The CDR3: CASSPNRGGFDNEQFF. The CDR3 DNA reads TGTGCCAGCAGCCCGAATAGGGGGGGCTTCGACAATGAGCAGTTCTTC.

The chain uses TRBV19 and TRBJ1-5; D is unresolved. The CDR3 sequence is 14 residues long. With 3 bases removed from V and 1 base from J, the gap between germline ends came to 7 bases. Germline V CDR1 and CDR2: LNHDA, SQIVND (reference sequence). The CDR3 protein is CASSIPGSNQPQHF. The CDR3 DNA reads TGTGCCAGTAGTATTCCAGGAAGCAATCAGCCCCAGCATTTT.

The chain links TRBV5-6 to TRBJ2-3; 9 positions agree with TRBD2. The V segment lost 7 bases and the J segment 2 bases; nucleotides outside the gene matches: 11. Germline CDR1 reads SGHDT; CDR2 reads YYEEEE. There are 16 residues in the CDR3. CDR3 DNA: TGTGCCAGCGGCTCGATGACTAGCGGAACCACAGATACGCAGTATTTT. Its translation: CASGSMTSGTTDTQYF. Full variable domain (missing parts from reference TRBV5-6 and TRBJ2-3): DAGVTQSPTHLIKTRGQQVTLRCSPKSGHDTVSWYQQALGQGPQFIFQYYEEEERQRGNFPDRFSGHQFPNYSSELNVNALLLGDSALYLCASGSMTSGTTDTQYFGPGTRLTVL.

The chain has TRBV5-1 and TRBJ2-7, with D perhaps TRBD2 (5 bases). Looked up from germline, CDR1 is SGHRS and CDR2 is YFSETQ. The CDR3 runs 12 residues. The V gene lost 5 bases and the J gene lost 5 bases, with 11 bases spanning the gap. This CDR3 is CASSLDSNEQYF. DNA for the CDR3: TGCGCCAGCAGTCTGGACTCTAACGAGCAGTACTTC.

The rearrangement joins TRBV18 to TRBJ1-4; D remains unclear. Trimming pared 3 bases from V and 6 bases from J, leaving 8 bases between. Germline CDR1 and CDR2: KGHSH and LQKENI. The CDR3 spans 13 residues. Here the CDR3 reads CASSPLYDEKLFF. The CDR3 DNA follows: TGTGCCAGCTCACCCCTCTACGATGAAAAACTGTTTTTT.

This rearrangement joins TRBV7-2 to TRBJ2-1, with D uncertain. V lost 5 bases, J lost 5 bases, and 16 bases lay in between. The germline V gene encodes CDR1 SGHTA and CDR2 FQGNSA. The CDR3 totals 15 residues. CDR3 residues: CASSPVLSPDNEQFF. CDR3 nucleotides: TGTGCCAGCAGCCCCGTTCTATCCCCGGACAATGAGCAGTTCTTC.

V gene TRBV7-2 combines with J gene TRBJ1-2; the D gene is possibly TRBD1 (6 bases). Trimming took off 4 bases at V and 4 bases at J, with 16 bases between the two ends. The CDR3 is 15 amino acids. Germline V gene lookup returns CDR1 SGHTA and CDR2 FQGNSA. This chain's CDR3 is CASSSQDRTFYGYTF. The CDR3 region has the DNA TGTGCCAGCAGCTCCCAGGACAGAACTTTCTATGGCTACACCTTC.

The V and J genes are TRBV6-1 and TRBJ2-2; unclear D gene. The V and J ends lost 6 bases and 6 bases respectively, with 11 bases between them. This CDR3 is 13 amino acids long. The germline V gene encodes CDR1 MNHNS and CDR2 SASEGT. CDR3 amino acids: CASRDSVAGELFF. For the CDR3, the DNA is TGTGCCAGCAGAGATAGTGTCGCCGGGGAGCTGTTTTTT.

This chain links TRBV30 with TRBJ2-5; 13 positions agree with TRBD2. In germline, CDR1 is GTSNPN, CDR2 SVGIG (reference sequence). Trimming removed 0 bases from V and 3 bases from J; junction bases left unmatched: 10. The CDR3 totals 18 residues. The CDR3 DNA is TGTGCCTGGAGTGTATATGGTTCGACTAGCGGGAGGAAAGAGACCCAGTACTTC. It specifies CAWSVYGSTSGRKETQYF.

The chain recombines TRBV30 with TRBJ2-7; D ambiguous. CDR3 length: 12 amino acids. With 7 bases removed from V and 3 bases from J, the gap between germline ends came to 13 bases. CDR1 and CDR2 from the germline V gene are GTSNPN and SVGIG (reference sequence). The CDR3 region is CASSGPNYEQYF. CDR3 bases: TGTGCCTCTTCTGGGCCTAACTACGAGCAGTACTTC. The whole variable domain, filled in from reference TRBV30 and TRBJ2-7, reads SQTIHQWPATLVQPVGSPLSLECTVEGTSNPNLYWYRQAAGRGLQLLFYSVGIGQISSEVPQNLSASRPQDRQFILSSKKLLLSDSGFYLCASSGPNYEQYFGPGTRLTVT.

Only one count was recorded for this clone. The chain is built from TRBV28 and TRBJ2-1, with 9 bases aligning to TRBD2. Germline loops: CDR1 MDHEN, CDR2 SYDVKM. This CDR3 is built from 17 residues. The V gene end was trimmed by 3 bases and the J gene end by 7 bases; junction bases not matched to a gene: 13. Written as DNA, the CDR3 is TGTGCCAGCAGTTTCTATTTGGCGGGAGGGGTGAAAAATGAGCAGTTCTTC. Amino acids: CASSFYLAGGVKNEQFF.

V gene TRBV6-1 combines with J gene TRBJ1-5; D is uncertain. The germline CDR1 and CDR2 sequences are MNHNS and SASEGT. Trimming removed 8 bases from V and 2 bases from J, with 10 bases in between. CDR3 size: 13 residues. The CDR3 region is CASQVSGNQPQHF. CDR3 in DNA: TGTGCCAGCCAGGTTTCTGGCAATCAGCCCCAGCATTTT.

This chain links TRBV5-1 with TRBJ2-2; TRBD1 matches at 8 bases. This CDR3 spans 15 amino acids. The J segment lost 2 bases and the V segment lost 6 bases, leaving 6 bases of the junction unmatched. Germline CDR1 is SGHRS and CDR2 is YFSETQ. The CDR3 nucleotides are TGCGCCAGCACCGCGACAGGGGCAAACACCGGGGAGCTGTTTTTT. Translation: CASTATGANTGELFF.